These T cell receptor beta chains were read from a single sample in a study of blood T cell repertoires in COVID-19. Method: immunoSEQ multiplex PCR; TCRdb's copy keeps in-frame clones and lacks some. The sample includes around 230,000 clones, around 84% of them seen just once. The sequenced material came from peripheral blood. The receptor set was obtained from a man aged 50 or older with COVID-19, enrolled during active disease. The CDR3 runs from the conserved cysteine through the conserved F or W. D genes are given only for firm matches. The listing skips clone size in some rows; elsewhere it reads once, few, many or a size class.

j_call | v_call | d_call | clone_size | cdr3_length | cdr3_aa | cdr3_nt
TRBJ1-1 | TRBV6-4 | NA | NA | 17 | CASSRDGGPGRNTEAFF | TGTGCCAGCAGTAGAGACGGGGGTCCCGGGCGGAACACTGAAGCTTTCTTT
TRBJ2-7 | TRBV27 | NA | NA | 16 | CASSLTPSGSSYEQYF | TGTGCCAGCAGCCTAACCCCTTCGGGGAGCTCCTACGAGCAGTACTTC
TRBJ2-1 | TRBV7-2 | NA | NA | 14 | CASSLPGIYNEQFF | TGTGCCAGCAGCTTACCGGGAATCTACAATGAGCAGTTCTTC
TRBJ2-3 | TRBV30 | TRBD2 | NA | 15 | CAWKDLAGGTDTQYF | TGTGCCTGGAAGGATTTAGCGGGTGGCACAGATACGCAGTATTTT
TRBJ1-2 | TRBV6-7 | NA | NA | 16 | CASMVGKATWEGCYTF | TGTGCCAGCATGGTCGGTAAGGCGACGTGGGAGGGGTGCTACACCTTC
TRBJ2-3 | TRBV15 | TRBD1 | once | 15 | CATSRGQGPTDTQYF | TGTGCCACCAGCAGGGGACAGGGTCCCACAGATACGCAGTATTTT
TRBJ2-3 | TRBV19 | NA | NA | 17 | CASSIRGRGGATDTQYF | TGTGCCAGTAGTATAAGGGGGAGAGGGGGTGCGACAGATACGCAGTATTTT
TRBJ2-3 | TRBV30 | NA | NA | 19 | CAWSAILGKVVANTDTQYF | TGTGCCTGGAGCGCCATCTTGGGGAAGGTAGTAGCGAACACAGATACGCAGTATTTT
TRBJ2-5 | TRBV28 | NA | few | 15 | CASSKSRLVQETQYF | TGTGCCAGCAGCAAGAGTAGACTCGTTCAAGAGACCCAGTACTTC
TRBJ2-7 | TRBV28 | TRBD1 | NA | 14 | CASRSSGQGYEQYF | TGTGCCAGCAGGTCGTCGGGACAGGGTTACGAGCAGTACTTC